One TCR beta chain is described in this entry. The ends were cut back, 4 bases at V and 2 bases at J, with 11 bases in the middle. This CDR3 has 14 amino acids. Germline V gives CDR1 SGHTA, CDR2 FQGNSA. Sequencing used immunoSEQ multiplex PCR; TCRdb keeps in-frame clones, though not all of them. Of just under 250,000 clones listed, approximately 88% are singletons. The data derive from a study of Ad26.COV2.S vaccination and SARS-CoV-2 variants. Treatment: roughly 18 received Ad26.COV2.S at low or high dose, single or two shots; several received placebo; per-sample allocation not given. All samples were drawn on day 63, counting from the first vaccine or placebo injection. Expressing Wuhan-strain SARS-CoV-2 spike, an Ad26 vector served as the vaccine.

J is TRBJ2-5 and V is TRBV7-2, with a weak D call TRBD2 (6 bases). Material: peripheral blood, obtained in a trial of Ad26.COV2.S vaccine versus placebo. The TCR was taken from a person aged 18-65 years who received the Ad26.COV2.S COVID-19 vaccine or a placebo. As DNA, the CDR3 is TGTGCCAGCAGCTCCCAACTAGCTCAAGAGACCCAGTACTTC. This sequence encodes CASSSQLAQETQYF.